The 10 T cell receptor beta chains reported below all come from one sample, sequenced in a study of tumor and adjacent non-tumor tissue in lung cancer. TCRbeta libraries were built with three rounds of nested PCR, modified from ARM-PCR. TCRdb recomputed calls from the multiplex PCR reads with MiXCR, one row per CDR3 protein. Here the sample spans roughly 140,000 distinct CDR3 sequences, around 65% being singletons. No cell sorting was done before RNA was extracted from the tissue. Sequencing used lung tumor tissue. The receptors shown here come from a man aged 55 to 70 with small cell lung cancer.

Turning to this clonotype: A much larger clone lies a single base off, so this may be a read error. This rearrangement joins TRBV29-1 to TRBJ1-1; D gene unclear. Trimming removed 4 bases from V and 0 bases from J, with 9 bases in between. This CDR3 contains 13 residues. Germline lookup yields CDR1 SQVTM and CDR2 ANQGSEA. CDR3 sequence: CSVGIGLNTEAFF. The CDR3 nucleotides are TGCAGCGTTGGGATAGGCCTGAACACTGAAGCTTTCTTT. The full variable domain, with the rest looked up from reference TRBV29-1 and TRBJ1-1, is SAVISQKPSRDICQRGTSLTIQCQVDSQVTMMFWYRQQPGQSLTLIATANQGSEATYESGFVIDKFPISRPNLTFSTLTVSNMSPEDSSIYLCSVGIGLNTEAFFGQGTRLTVV.

A single count supports this clonotype. A read error may produce the germline difference seen at one junction end. V gene TRBV11-3 combines with J gene TRBJ2-3, with 9 bases that match TRBD1. The V gene's germline CDR1 is SGHNT and CDR2 YENEEA. CDR3 size: 15 residues. The CDR3 nucleotides read TGTGCTAGCAGCTTTACAGGGGGCACGACAGATACGCAGTATTTT. Encoded protein: CASSFTGGTTDTQYF.

The gene calls are TRBV20-1 and TRBJ1-2; D unclear. Germline lookup yields CDR1 DFQATT and CDR2 SNEGSKA (reference sequence). The CDR3 sequence is 15 residues long. Trimming cost V 0 bases and J 3 bases, with 14 bases left between them. DNA for the CDR3: TGCAGTGCTAGAGATAAGGCGGGCAGTCACTATGGCTACACCTTC. It is translated as CSARDKAGSHYGYTF.

As DNA, the CDR3 is TGTGCCAGCAGTGAAAGGCGGCCCAGCGGGAGATCGCGGGAGCAGTACTTC. Translation: CASSERRPSGRSREQYF. The chain joins TRBV6-1 to TRBJ2-7, with TRBD2 matching 8 bases. The CDR3 runs to 17 residues. The V segment lost 2 bases and the J segment 7 bases; nucleotides outside the gene matches: 16. The V gene's germline CDR1 is MNHNS and CDR2 SASEGT.

As concerns this clonotype: A much larger clone is a single base away; this may be a read error. The conserved closing phenylalanine or tryptophan is absent in this CDR3, likely reflecting a read error. The J gene is TRBJ2-1, the V gene TRBV12-3 or TRBV12-4, with 9 bases fitting TRBD2. Trimming at V came to 5 bases and at J to 0 bases, leaving 2 bases not matched to a gene. This CDR3 is 15 amino acids long. In DNA, the CDR3 is TGTGCCAGCAGTGATAGCGGGAGCTCCTACAATGAGCAGTTCTCC. This gives the protein CASSDSGSSYNEQFS.

The chain uses TRBV7-3 and TRBJ1-1; D unclear. This CDR3 is built from 14 residues. Looked up from germline, CDR1 is SGHTA and CDR2 is FQGTGA. V shed 0 bases and J shed 4 bases, with 9 bases lying between them. In nucleotides, the CDR3 is TGTGCCAGCAGCTTAACTTCGTCGGGCACTGAAGCTTTCTTT. Residues: CASSLTSSGTEAFF.

Comments on this clonotype: The junction does not match germline at one end; this may be a read error. The CDR3 nucleotides read TGTGCCAGCAACTGGACAGGGAACACCGGGGAGCTATTTTTT. Amino acids: CASNWTGNTGELFF. This chain joins TRBV11-3 and TRBJ2-2; 8 bases map to TRBD1. Germline loops: CDR1 SGHNT, CDR2 YENEEA. There are 14 residues in the CDR3.

On this clonotype: Its ends do not fully match the called genes, so a read error is possible. The V and J genes are TRBV11-1 and TRBJ2-4, with 8 nucleotides matching TRBD2. The CDR3 is 16 residues long. From germline, CDR1 is SGHAT and CDR2 FQDESV (reference sequence). DNA of the CDR3: TGTGCCTGCAGCGACGGGAGGGGCCTAGCCAAAAATATTCAGTACTTC. Translating it yields CACSDGRGLAKNIQYF.

J is TRBJ2-3 and V is TRBV7-3; D is unclear. This CDR3 contains 15 residues. V was trimmed by 4 bases and J by 5 bases, leaving 16 bases between them. CDR1 and CDR2 (germline): SGHTA, FQGTGA. Here the CDR3 DNA reads TGTGCCAGCAGCTCCCAACACGGTGTAGGAGATACGCAGTATTTT. This encodes CASSSQHGVGDTQYF.

This clonotype has at least ten counts. The chain couples TRBV11-2 to TRBJ2-7, with TRBD1 identical over 10 bases. Germline V gives CDR1 SGHAT, CDR2 FQNNGV. This CDR3 comprises 14 residues. The V gene end was trimmed by 5 bases and the J gene end by 7 bases; junction bases not matched to a gene: 8. The CDR3 DNA sequence: TGTGCCAGCAGCGTCCGACAGGGGGCTCAAGAGCAGTACGTC. Amino acids: CASSVRQGAQEQYV.